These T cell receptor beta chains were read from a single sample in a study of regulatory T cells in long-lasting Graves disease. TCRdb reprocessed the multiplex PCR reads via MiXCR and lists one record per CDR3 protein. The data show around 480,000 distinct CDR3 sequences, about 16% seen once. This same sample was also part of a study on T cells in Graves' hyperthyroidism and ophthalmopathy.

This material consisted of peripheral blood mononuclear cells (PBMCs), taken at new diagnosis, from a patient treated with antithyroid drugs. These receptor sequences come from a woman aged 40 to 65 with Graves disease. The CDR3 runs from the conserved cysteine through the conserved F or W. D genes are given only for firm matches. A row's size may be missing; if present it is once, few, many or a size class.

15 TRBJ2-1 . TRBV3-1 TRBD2 CASSQPGLLTNEQFF TGTGCCAGCAGCCAACCGGGACTACTAACCAATGAGCAGTTCTTC
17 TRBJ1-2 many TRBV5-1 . CASSLDGRGRGNYGYTF TGCGCCAGCAGCTTGGACGGCAGGGGAAGAGGGAACTATGGCTACACCTTC
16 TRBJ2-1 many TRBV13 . CASSISDGTDDNEQFF TGTGCCAGCAGCATATCCGATGGGACTGATGACAATGAGCAGTTCTTC
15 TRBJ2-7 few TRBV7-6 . CASSFGYGNSYEQYF TGTGCCAGCAGCTTCGGTTACGGCAACTCCTACGAGCAGTACTTC
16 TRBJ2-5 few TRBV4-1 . CASSQAGVAAQETQYF TGCGCCAGCAGCCAAGCCGGAGTAGCGGCCCAAGAGACCCAGTACTTC
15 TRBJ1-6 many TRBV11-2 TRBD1 CASSTPGTGSSPLHF TGTGCCAGCAGCACTCCCGGGACAGGGAGTTCACCCCTCCACTTT
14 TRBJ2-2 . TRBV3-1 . CASRTQGGSGELFF TGTGCCAGCAGAACCCAGGGTGGTTCCGGGGAGCTGTTTTTT
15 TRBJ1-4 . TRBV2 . CASSERGTPAEKLFF TGTGCCAGCAGCGAAAGGGGGACCCCGGCTGAAAAACTGTTTTTT
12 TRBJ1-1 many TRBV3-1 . CASSQSGNEAFF TGTGCCAGCAGCCAGTCAGGGAATGAAGCTTTCTTT
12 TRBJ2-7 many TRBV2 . CASSTSGREQYF TGTGCCAGCAGTACCTCGGGAAGGGAGCAGTACTTC
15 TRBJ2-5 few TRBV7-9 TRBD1 CASSLAGTEKETQYF TGTGCCAGCAGCTTAGCGGGGACAGAAAAAGAGACCCAGTACTTC
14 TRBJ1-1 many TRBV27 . CASSLERGRGKAFF TGTGCCAGCAGCCTCGAGAGGGGGAGGGGGAAGGCTTTCTTT
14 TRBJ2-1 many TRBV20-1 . CSARALRWAREQFF TGCAGTGCTAGAGCCCTCCGGTGGGCTCGGGAGCAGTTCTTC
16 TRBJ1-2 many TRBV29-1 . CSVEDLRGNLNYGYTF TGCAGCGTTGAAGATCTTAGGGGGAACCTTAACTATGGCTACACCTTC
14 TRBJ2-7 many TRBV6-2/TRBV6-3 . CATEDRKFSYEQYF TGTGCCACCGAGGACAGAAAGTTCTCCTACGAGCAGTACTTC
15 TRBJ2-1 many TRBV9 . CASSFGQPWVNEQFF TGTGCCAGCAGCTTCGGACAGCCCTGGGTCAATGAGCAGTTCTTC
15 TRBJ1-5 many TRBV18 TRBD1 CASSPLGQGNQPQHF TGTGCCAGCTCACCCCTGGGACAGGGCAATCAGCCCCAGCATTTT
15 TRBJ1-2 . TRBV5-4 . CASSLFTEANYGYTF TGTGCCAGCAGCTTGTTCACGGAAGCTAACTATGGCTACACCTTC
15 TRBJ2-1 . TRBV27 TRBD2 CASIRLAGGFGEQFF TGTGCCAGCATCAGACTAGCGGGGGGCTTCGGGGAGCAGTTCTTC
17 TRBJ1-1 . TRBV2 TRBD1 CASTYRTGGSLDTEAFF TGTGCCAGCACATACCGGACAGGGGGCAGTTTAGACACTGAAGCTTTCTTT
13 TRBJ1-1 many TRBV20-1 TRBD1 CSADGDRLSEAFF TGCAGTGCGGACGGGGACAGACTGTCTGAAGCTTTCTTT
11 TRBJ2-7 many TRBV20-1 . CSAPGIYEQYF TGCAGTGCTCCAGGGATCTACGAGCAGTACTTC
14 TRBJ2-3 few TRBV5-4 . CASSLKTSTDTQYF TGTGCCAGCAGCTTGAAGACTAGCACAGATACGCAGTATTTT
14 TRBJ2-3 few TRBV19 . CASSKGGEEDTQYF TGTGCCAGTAGTAAAGGCGGGGAGGAAGATACGCAGTATTTT
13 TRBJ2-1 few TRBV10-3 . CAINGRGWDEQFF TGTGCCATCAACGGCAGGGGTTGGGATGAGCAGTTCTTC
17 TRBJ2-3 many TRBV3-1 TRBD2 CASSPGGGLYAPDTQYF TGTGCCAGCAGCCCGGGGGGAGGGCTCTACGCCCCAGATACGCAGTATTTT
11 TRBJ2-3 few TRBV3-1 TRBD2 CASSQGLVASF TGTGCCAGCAGCCAGGGACTAGTCGCGTCTTTT
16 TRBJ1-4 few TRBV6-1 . CASSEVRGPDNEKLFF TGTGCCAGCAGTGAGGTCAGGGGACCGGATAATGAAAAACTGTTTTTT
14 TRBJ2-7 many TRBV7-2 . CASSLEPGDYEQYF TGTGCCAGCAGCTTAGAACCGGGAGACTACGAGCAGTACTTC
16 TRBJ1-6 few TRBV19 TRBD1 CASSRSGTGQLKSLHF TGTGCCAGTAGTAGATCTGGGACAGGGCAATTAAAGTCCCTCCACTTT
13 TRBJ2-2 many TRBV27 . CASSWQGHGELFF TGTGCCAGCAGTTGGCAGGGCCACGGGGAGCTGTTTTTT
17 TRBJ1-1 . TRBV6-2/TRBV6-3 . CASSFLDPGMMNTEAFF TGTGCCAGCAGTTTCCTCGACCCCGGGATGATGAACACTGAAGCTTTCTTT
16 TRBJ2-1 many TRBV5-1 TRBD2 CASSLESSGAGGEQFF TGCGCCAGCAGCTTGGAATCTAGCGGGGCAGGGGGTGAGCAGTTCTTC
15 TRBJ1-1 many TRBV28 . CASSSLVEGVTEAFF TGTGCCAGCAGTTCATTGGTGGAGGGGGTCACTGAAGCTTTCTTT
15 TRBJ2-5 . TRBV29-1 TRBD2 CSVEGLAGAKETQYF TGCAGCGTCGAGGGACTAGCGGGGGCCAAAGAGACCCAGTACTTC
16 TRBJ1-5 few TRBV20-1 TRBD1 CSAPGGSAYSNQPQHF TGCAGTGCCCCAGGGGGGTCCGCATATAGCAATCAGCCCCAGCATTTT
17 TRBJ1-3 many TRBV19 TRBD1 CASKDYGTGDSGNTIYF TGTGCCAGTAAAGACTATGGGACAGGAGACTCTGGAAACACCATATATTTT
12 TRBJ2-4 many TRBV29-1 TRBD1 CSVEDRGNIQYF TGCAGCGTAGAAGACAGGGGTAACATTCAGTACTTC
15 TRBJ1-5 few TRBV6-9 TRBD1 CASSYQGARGQPQHF TGTGCCAGCAGTTACCAGGGGGCCCGCGGTCAGCCCCAGCATTTT
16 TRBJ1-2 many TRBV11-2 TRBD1 CASSLLSRDRLGGYTF TGTGCCAGCAGCCTACTATCCCGGGACAGGCTCGGGGGCTACACCTTC
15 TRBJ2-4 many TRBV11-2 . CASSLDRFAGNIQYF TGTGCCAGCAGCTTGGACCGATTTGCGGGCAACATTCAGTACTTC